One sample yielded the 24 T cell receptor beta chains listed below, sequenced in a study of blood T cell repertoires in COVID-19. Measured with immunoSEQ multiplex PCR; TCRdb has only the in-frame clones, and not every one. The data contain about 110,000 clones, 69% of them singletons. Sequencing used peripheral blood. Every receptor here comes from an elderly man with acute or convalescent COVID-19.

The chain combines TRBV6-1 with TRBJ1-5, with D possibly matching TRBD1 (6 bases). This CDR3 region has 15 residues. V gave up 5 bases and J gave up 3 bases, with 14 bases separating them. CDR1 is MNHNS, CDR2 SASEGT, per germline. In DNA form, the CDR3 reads TGTGCCAGCAGTAACCAGGGGTCTATCAATCAGCCCCAGCATTTT. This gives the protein CASSNQGSINQPQHF.

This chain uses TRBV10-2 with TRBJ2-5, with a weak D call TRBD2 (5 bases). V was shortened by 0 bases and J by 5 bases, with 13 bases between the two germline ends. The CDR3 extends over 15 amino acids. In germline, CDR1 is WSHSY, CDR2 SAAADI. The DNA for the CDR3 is TGCGCCAGCAGTGAGTCGTATCTCCCGGGGGAGACCCAGTACTTC. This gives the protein CASSESYLPGETQYF.

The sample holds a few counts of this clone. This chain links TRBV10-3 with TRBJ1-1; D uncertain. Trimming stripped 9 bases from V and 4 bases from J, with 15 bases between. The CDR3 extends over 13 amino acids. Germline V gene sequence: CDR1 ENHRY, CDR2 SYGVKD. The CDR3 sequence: CAISREAGTEAFF. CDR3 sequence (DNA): TGTGCCATAAGCCGTGAGGCTGGCACTGAAGCTTTCTTT.

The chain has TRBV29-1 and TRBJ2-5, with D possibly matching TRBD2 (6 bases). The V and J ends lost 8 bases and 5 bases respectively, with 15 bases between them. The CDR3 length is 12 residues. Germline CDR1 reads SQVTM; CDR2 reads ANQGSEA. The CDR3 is CSSRGTKETQYF. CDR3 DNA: TGCAGCTCCCGGGGGACCAAGGAGACCCAGTACTTC.

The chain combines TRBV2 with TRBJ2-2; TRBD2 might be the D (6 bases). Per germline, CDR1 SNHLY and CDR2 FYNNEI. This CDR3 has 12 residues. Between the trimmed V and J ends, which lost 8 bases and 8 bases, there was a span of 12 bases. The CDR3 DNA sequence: TGTGCCAGCGGGTGGAGGGCTGGGGAGCTGTTTTTT. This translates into CASGWRAGELFF.

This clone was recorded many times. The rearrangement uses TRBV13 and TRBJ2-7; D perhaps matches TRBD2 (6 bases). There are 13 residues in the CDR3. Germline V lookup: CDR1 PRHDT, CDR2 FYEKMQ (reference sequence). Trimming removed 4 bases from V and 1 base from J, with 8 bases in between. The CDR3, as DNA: TGTGCCAGCAGCTGGGGGACTTCCTACGAGCAGTACTTC. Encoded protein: CASSWGTSYEQYF.

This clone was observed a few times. The CDR3 sequence is CASSLKSSGNADTQYF. The CDR3 DNA reads TGTGCCAGCAGCCTGAAGTCTAGCGGGAACGCAGATACGCAGTATTTT. V gene TRBV5-4 combines with J gene TRBJ2-3, with 9 bases fitting TRBD2. CDR1 SGHNT and CDR2 YYREEE come from the germline V gene (reference sequence). This CDR3 has 16 amino acids. With V trimmed by 4 bases and J by 4 bases, 10 bases remained unmatched. Supplemented by reference TRBV5-4 and TRBJ2-3, the full variable domain reads ETGVTQSPTHLIKTRGQQVTLRCSSQSGHNTVSWYQQALGQGPQFIFQYYREEENGRGNFPPRFSGLQFPNYSSELNVNALELDDSALYLCASSLKSSGNADTQYFGPGTRLTVL.

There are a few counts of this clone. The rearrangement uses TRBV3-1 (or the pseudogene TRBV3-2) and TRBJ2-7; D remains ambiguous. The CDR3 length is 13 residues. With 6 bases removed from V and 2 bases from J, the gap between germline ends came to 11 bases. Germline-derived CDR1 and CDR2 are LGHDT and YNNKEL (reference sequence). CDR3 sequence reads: CASRPGNTYEQYF. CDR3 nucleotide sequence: TGTGCCAGCAGACCGGGTAATACCTACGAGCAGTACTTC.

CDR3 in DNA: TGTGCCAGTAGTACCTATACCGGGACAGGGGGGGAGACCCAGTACTTC. Residues: CASSTYTGTGGETQYF. The V and J genes are TRBV19 and TRBJ2-5, with 11 bases fitting TRBD1. Trimming took 4 bases from V and 5 from J; bases not matched to a gene: 9. The CDR3 has 16 amino acids. Germline CDR1 reads LNHDA; CDR2 reads SQIVND (reference sequence). The entire variable domain, with the rest obtained from reference TRBV19 and TRBJ2-5, is as follows: DGGITQSPKYLFRKEGQNVTLSCEQNLNHDAMYWYRQDPGQGLRLIYYSQIVNDFQKGDIAEGYSVSREKKESFPLTVTSAQKNPTAFYLCASSTYTGTGGETQYFGPGTRLLVL.

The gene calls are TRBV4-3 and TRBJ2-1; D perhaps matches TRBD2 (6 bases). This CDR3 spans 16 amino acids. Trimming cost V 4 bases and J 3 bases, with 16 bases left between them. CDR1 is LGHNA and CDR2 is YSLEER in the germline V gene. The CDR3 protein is CASSPDDGSVYNEQFF. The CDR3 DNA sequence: TGCGCCAGCAGCCCCGATGACGGGAGCGTCTACAATGAGCAGTTCTTC.

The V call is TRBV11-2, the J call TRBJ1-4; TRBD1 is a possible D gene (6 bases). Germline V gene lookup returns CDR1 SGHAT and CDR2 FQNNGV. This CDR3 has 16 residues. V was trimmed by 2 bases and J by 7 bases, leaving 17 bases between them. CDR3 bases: TGTGCCAGCAGCTTATACCGGGGGGGGCTGGGTGAAAAACTGTTTTTT. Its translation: CASSLYRGGLGEKLFF. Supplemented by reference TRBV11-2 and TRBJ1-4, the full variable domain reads EAGVAQSPRYKIIEKRQSVAFWCNPISGHATLYWYQQILGQGPKLLIQFQNNGVVDDSQLPKDRFSAERLKGVDSTLKIQPAKLEDSAVYLCASSLYRGGLGEKLFFGSGTQLSVL.

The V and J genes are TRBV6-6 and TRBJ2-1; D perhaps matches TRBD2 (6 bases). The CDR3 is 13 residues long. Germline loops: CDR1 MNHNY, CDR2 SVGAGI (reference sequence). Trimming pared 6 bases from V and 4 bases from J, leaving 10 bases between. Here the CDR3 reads CASSRDSYNEQFF. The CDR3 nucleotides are TGTGCCAGCAGCCGGGACTCTTACAATGAGCAGTTCTTC.

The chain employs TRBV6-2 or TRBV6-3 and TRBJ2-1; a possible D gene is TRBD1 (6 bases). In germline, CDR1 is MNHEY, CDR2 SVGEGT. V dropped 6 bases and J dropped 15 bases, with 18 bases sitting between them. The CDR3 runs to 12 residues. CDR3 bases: TGTGCCAGCAGCGAGTCAGGGGCGGCGTGGTTCTTC. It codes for CASSESGAAWFF.

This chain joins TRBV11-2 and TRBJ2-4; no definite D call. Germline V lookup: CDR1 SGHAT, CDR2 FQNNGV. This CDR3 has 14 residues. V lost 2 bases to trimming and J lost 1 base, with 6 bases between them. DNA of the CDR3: TGTGCCAGCAGCTTAAACAGTGCCAAAAACATTCAGTACTTC. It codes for CASSLNSAKNIQYF.

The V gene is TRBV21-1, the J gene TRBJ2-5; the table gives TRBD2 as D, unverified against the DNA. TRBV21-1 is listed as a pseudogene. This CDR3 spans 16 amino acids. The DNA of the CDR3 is TGTGCCAGCAGCAACCTAGCGGGAGCAGGGGAAGAGACCCAGTACTTC. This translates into CASSNLAGAGEETQYF.

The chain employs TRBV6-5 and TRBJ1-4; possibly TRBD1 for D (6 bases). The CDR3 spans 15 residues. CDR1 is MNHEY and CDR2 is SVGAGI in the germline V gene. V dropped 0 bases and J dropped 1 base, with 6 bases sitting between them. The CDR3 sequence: CASSYSTGTNEKLFF. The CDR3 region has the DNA TGTGCCAGCAGTTACTCGACAGGAACTAATGAAAAACTGTTTTTT.

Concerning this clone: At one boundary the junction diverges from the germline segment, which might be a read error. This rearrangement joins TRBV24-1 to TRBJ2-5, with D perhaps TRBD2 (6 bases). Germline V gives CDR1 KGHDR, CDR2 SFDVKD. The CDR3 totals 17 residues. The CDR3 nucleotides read TGTGCCACCTGTGATGGGGGTCTTGGGGCGGAGGGGGAGACCCAGTACTTC. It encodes CATCDGGLGAEGETQYF.

The CDR3 sequence is CASSPRIAVPGKNIQYF. DNA for the CDR3: TGTGCCAGCAGTCCCCGTATAGCGGTCCCAGGAAAAAACATTCAGTACTTC. This rearrangement joins TRBV27 to TRBJ2-4; a weak D match, TRBD2 (6 bases). The length of the CDR3 is 17 residues. Germline V gives CDR1 MNHEY, CDR2 SMNVEV (reference sequence). V was shortened by 5 bases and J by 4 bases, with 21 bases between the two germline ends.

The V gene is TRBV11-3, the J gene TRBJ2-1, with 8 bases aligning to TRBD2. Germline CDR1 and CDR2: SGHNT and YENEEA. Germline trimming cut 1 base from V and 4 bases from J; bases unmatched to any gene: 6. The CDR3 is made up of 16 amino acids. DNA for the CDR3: TGTGCCAGCAGCTTAGGGGTAGCGGGAACATACAATGAGCAGTTCTTC. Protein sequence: CASSLGVAGTYNEQFF.

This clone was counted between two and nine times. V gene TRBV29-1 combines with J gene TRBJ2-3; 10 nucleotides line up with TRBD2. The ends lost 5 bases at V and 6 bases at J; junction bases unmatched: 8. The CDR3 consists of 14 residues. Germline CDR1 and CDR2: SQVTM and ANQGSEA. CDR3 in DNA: TGCAGCGTTAAACGAGCGGGAGGGCCGGATACGCAGTATTTT. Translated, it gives CSVKRAGGPDTQYF.

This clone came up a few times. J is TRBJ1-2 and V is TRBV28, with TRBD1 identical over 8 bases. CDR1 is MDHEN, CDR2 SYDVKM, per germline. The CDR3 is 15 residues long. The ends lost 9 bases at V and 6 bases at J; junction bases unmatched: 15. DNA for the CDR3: TGTGCCAGTTCCCTTCCGGGACAGGCCTCGAATGGCTACACCTTC. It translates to CASSLPGQASNGYTF.

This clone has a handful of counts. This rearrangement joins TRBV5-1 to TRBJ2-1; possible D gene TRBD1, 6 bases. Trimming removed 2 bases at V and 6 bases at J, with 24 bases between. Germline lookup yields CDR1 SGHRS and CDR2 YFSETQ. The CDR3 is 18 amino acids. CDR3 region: CASSFSRNHRVIINEQFF. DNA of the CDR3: TGCGCCAGCAGCTTTAGTAGGAACCACAGGGTAATCATCAATGAGCAGTTCTTC.

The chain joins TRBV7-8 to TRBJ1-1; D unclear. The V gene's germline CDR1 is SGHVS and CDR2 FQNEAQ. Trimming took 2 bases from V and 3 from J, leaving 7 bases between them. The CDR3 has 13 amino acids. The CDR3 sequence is CASSLLTDTEAFF. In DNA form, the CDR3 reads TGTGCCAGCAGCTTATTAACAGACACTGAAGCTTTCTTT.

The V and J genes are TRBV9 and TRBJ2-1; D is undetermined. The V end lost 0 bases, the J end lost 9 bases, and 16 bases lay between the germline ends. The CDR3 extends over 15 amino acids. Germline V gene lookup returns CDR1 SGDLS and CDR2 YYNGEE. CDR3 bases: TGTGCCAGCAGCGTAGGCACTCCCCAATACGGTGAGCAGTTCTTC. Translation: CASSVGTPQYGEQFF.